This TCR beta chain was retrieved from a study of response to subunit inactivated influenza vaccine. Study-wide results and caveats: Only a handful of new T cells, the authors suggested, are recruited with each seasonal influenza vaccination.

TCRdb used MiXCR to reprocess the RT-PCR reads, holding one entry per CDR3 protein. The sample has roughly 790,000 distinct CDR3 sequences, 21% seen once. V shed 6 bases, J shed 6 bases, and the junction held 7 bases outside the gene matches. Germline CDR1 and CDR2: MDHEN and SYDVKM. CDR3 length: 16 residues. Worth noting for this clonotype: Its antigen is not identified.

Source: PBMCs from blood, taken around 5 days after vaccination. The chain is built from TRBV28 and TRBJ2-2; 13 bases map to TRBD2. This receptor was obtained from a middle-aged man who received an inactivated influenza vaccine. CDR3 protein: CASSLLAGGPAGELFF. The DNA for the CDR3 is TGTGCCAGCAGCCTACTAGCGGGAGGGCCCGCCGGGGAGCTGTTTTTT.